Listed below are T cell receptor beta chains from one sample, sequenced in a study of cytomegalovirus exposure and HLA in healthy donors. Clones were sequenced by immunoSEQ multiplex PCR, and TCRdb holds only the in-frame ones, with some missing. The sample lists a few hundred thousand clones, roughly 85% occurring once. Sequenced material: PBMCs. These receptors were collected from a woman between 18 and 29 years old in good health and CMV-seronegative. Both conserved end residues are part of each CDR3. The order of the fields is J gene, V gene, CDR3 protein.

>TRBJ2-1|TRBV7-6
CASSPDSNEQFF
>TRBJ2-2|TRBV5-4
CASSLGTSANTGELFF
>TRBJ2-5|TRBV5-1
CASRRTGGQETQYF
>TRBJ2-3|TRBV4-2
CASSQDQRGTDTQYF
>TRBJ2-1|TRBV11-2
CASSLEAGAAEQFF
>TRBJ2-7|TRBV5-8
CASSLASGGSYEQYF
>TRBJ2-7|TRBV5-4
CASSLGTGEGYEQYF
>TRBJ2-7|TRBV4-1
CASSQPSTGWDRSYEQYF
>TRBJ2-5|TRBV30
CAWSPRASGGLSRETQYF
>TRBJ1-2|TRBV5-1
CASSLEQYGYTF
>TRBJ1-5|TRBV7-9
CASSSSGHSNQPQHF
>TRBJ2-7|TRBV27
CASSWRASNEQYF
>TRBJ2-7|TRBV5-1
CASSLEVSGSAEQYF
>TRBJ2-7|TRBV5-6
CASSPGDRGPTYEQYF
>TRBJ1-5|TRBV27
CASRQGEQPQHF
>TRBJ2-7|TRBV10-3
CAIKTGAYEQYF
>TRBJ2-2|TRBV2
CASILTGELFF
>TRBJ2-1|TRBV5-1
CASSGGEYNEQFF
>TRBJ1-2|TRBV25-1
CASSLGGPETNYGYTF
>TRBJ1-5|TRBV19
CASSHGSQPQHF
>TRBJ2-5|TRBV18
CASSPGLGEETQYF
>TRBJ2-1|TRBV7-2
CASSLLGTSGYNEQFF
>TRBJ2-7|TRBV28
CAASFAGEYEQYF
>TRBJ2-3|TRBV6-1
CASTRDRVSTDTQYF
>TRBJ2-7|TRBV7-6
CASSLALGGDEQYF
>TRBJ2-1|TRBV7-8
CASSLASVWDWGNEQFF
>TRBJ2-1|TRBV30
CAWKSASLGEQFF
>TRBJ1-1|TRBV5-1
CASSLEGGLNTEAFF
>TRBJ2-1|TRBV19
CASSKYSPLLAGAVDEQFF
>TRBJ1-1|TRBV7-8
CASSLGGVNTEAFF
>TRBJ1-1|TRBV4-3
CASSQGQRKNTEAFF
>TRBJ1-5|TRBV7-9
CASSSDTDSNQPQHF
>TRBJ2-3|TRBV10-3
CAISELSQGPDTQYF
>TRBJ2-3|TRBV5-1
CASSLTGLAVHGDTQYF
>TRBJ1-1|TRBV4-2
CASSQEGGQGTEAFF
>TRBJ1-2|TRBV10-3
CAISEGRGQVDGYTF
>TRBJ1-2|TRBV30
CAWRAQGRHGYTF
>TRBJ1-5|TRBV28
CASGQGGNSNQPQHF
>TRBJ1-2|TRBV19
CASTNRGQGPYGYTF
>TRBJ2-5|TRBV2
CASSEWLAGETQYF
>TRBJ1-2|TRBV19
CASSTPTWQSESYGYTF
>TRBJ2-1|TRBV18
CASSPRTGPNEQFF